At least ten counts were recorded for the clone carrying this T cell receptor (beta chain). Authors' methods: Reference gene primer amplification gave estimated nucleated cell counts. Generated by immunoSEQ multiplex PCR, the TCRdb table keeps only in-frame clones and is missing some. V and J calls and clone size follow that table, whereas D and trimming were derived from the DNA. The sample includes 200,000 or so clones, about 88% of them seen just once. These data belong to a study of blood T cell repertoires in COVID-19. Study-wide context: The study drew acute and convalescent COVID-19 samples from the United States, Italy and Spain. The analysed material was cDNA or gDNA that came from T cells, B-cell-depleted T cells, or PBMCs.

The V gene's germline CDR1 is SGHVS and CDR2 FQNEAQ. Trimming cost V 6 bases and J 5 bases; bases outside gene matches: 9. This CDR3 is 15 amino acids long. Source material: peripheral blood. This chain uses TRBV7-8 with TRBJ1-5; TRBD1 aligns across 8 bases. The TCR comes from a woman in her thirties or forties who had recovered from COVID-19. The CDR3 nucleotides are TGTGCCAGCAGGCAAGACAGGGGAGCTGATCAGCCCCAGCATTTT. Translated, it gives CASRQDRGADQPQHF.